Below are 5 T cell receptor beta chains sequenced from a single sample in a study of control samples from healthy donors and cancer patients. The repertoire was sequenced with immunoSEQ multiplex PCR; TCRdb's copy has only in-frame clones and lacks some. The sample contains 150,000 to 200,000 clones, roughly 94% of which appear only once. Input material: blood. The receptors were sampled from a woman between 18 and 30 years old in good health.

The chain couples TRBV5-6 to TRBJ2-7; perhaps TRBD2 as D (5 bases). The V end was cut by 4 bases, the J end by 7 bases, with 24 bases between. The CDR3 loop spans 16 amino acids. CDR1 is SGHDT and CDR2 is YYEEEE in the germline V gene. In DNA form, the CDR3 reads TGTGCCAGCAGCCCGGGGTCGGGTAGCTTCAGGTTGGAGCAGTACTTC. It yields the protein CASSPGSGSFRLEQYF.

The rearrangement joins TRBV2 to TRBJ1-5, with a possible D match to TRBD1 (5 bases). V lost 6 bases, J lost 3 bases, and 12 bases lay in between. The CDR3 totals 14 residues. CDR1 and CDR2 from the germline V gene are SNHLY and FYNNEI. The CDR3 sequence is CASSEGPDNQPQHF. CDR3 sequence (DNA): TGTGCCAGCAGCGAGGGACCGGACAATCAGCCCCAGCATTTT.

In its sample, this clone was seen once. The chain employs TRBV7-2 and TRBJ2-7, with D perhaps matching TRBD1 (5 bases). Germline CDR1 reads SGHTA; CDR2 reads FQGNSA. Trimming pared 3 bases from V and 5 bases from J, leaving 11 bases between. CDR3 size: 13 residues. CDR3 in amino acids: CASSLGPPHEQYF. The CDR3, as DNA: TGTGCCAGCAGCTTGGGGCCCCCCCACGAGCAGTACTTC. The whole variable domain, filled in from reference TRBV7-2 and TRBJ2-7, reads GAGVSQSPSNKVTEKGKDVELRCDPISGHTALYWYRQSLGQGLEFLIYFQGNSAPDKSGLPSDRFSAERTGGSVSTLTIQRTQQEDSAVYLCASSLGPPHEQYFGPGTRLTVT.

The chain recombines TRBV27 with TRBJ1-5; 8 nucleotides agree with TRBD1. In germline, CDR1 is MNHEY, CDR2 SMNVEV (reference sequence). The V gene end was trimmed by 5 bases and the J gene end by 7 bases; junction bases not matched to a gene: 10. This CDR3 contains 15 residues. CDR3 sequence: CASSTYGQGGQPQHF. Written as DNA, the CDR3 is TGTGCCAGCAGTACCTACGGACAGGGAGGACAGCCCCAGCATTTT.

The rearrangement links TRBV20-1 to TRBJ1-2; D remains ambiguous. The V gene's germline CDR1 is DFQATT and CDR2 SNEGSKA (reference sequence). The CDR3 has 10 amino acids. V was clipped by 2 bases and J by 3 bases, with 1 base between them. CDR3 residues: CSARHYGYTF. Here the CDR3 DNA reads TGCAGTGCTAGACACTATGGCTACACCTTC.